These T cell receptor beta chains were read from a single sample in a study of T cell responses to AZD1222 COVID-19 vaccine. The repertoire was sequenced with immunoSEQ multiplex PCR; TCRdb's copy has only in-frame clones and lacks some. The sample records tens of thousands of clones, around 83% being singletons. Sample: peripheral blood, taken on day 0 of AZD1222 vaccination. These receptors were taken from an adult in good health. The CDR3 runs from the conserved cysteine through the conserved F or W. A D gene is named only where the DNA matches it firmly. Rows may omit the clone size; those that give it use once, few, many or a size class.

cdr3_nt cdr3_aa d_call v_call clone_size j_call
TGTGCCAGCAGTTCTCAAGGGGGCACTGAAGCTTTCTTT CASSSQGGTEAFF - TRBV12-3/TRBV12-4 - TRBJ1-1
TGTGCCAGCAGCTTGGGTACTAGCGGCCCCAGGGTAGATACGCAGTATTTT CASSLGTSGPRVDTQYF TRBD2 TRBV7-8 once TRBJ2-3
TGTGCCAGCAGCCCGAATCGTTTAAGGGATGGGACTAGCGGGAGTGTACTGTTTTTT CASSPNRLRDGTSGSVLFF TRBD2 TRBV7-3 - TRBJ2-2
TGTGCCAGTAGTATTCATTTTGGACTAGCGGGAGTAATCGAGACCCAGTACTTC CASSIHFGLAGVIETQYF TRBD2 TRBV19 - TRBJ2-5
TGTGCCAGCGGGGGGGGACTAGATCACAATGAGCAGTTCTTC CASGGGLDHNEQFF TRBD2 TRBV28 - TRBJ2-1
TGTGCCAGCAGCTTGGGACAGGGCGGGAGGAACAATCAGCCCCAGCATTTT CASSLGQGGRNNQPQHF TRBD1 TRBV5-6 - TRBJ1-5
TGTGCCAGCAGTTTATCGATGGATGCGGCTAATGAAAAACTGTTTTTT CASSLSMDAANEKLFF - TRBV27 - TRBJ1-4
TGTGCCAGCAGTACTAGCGGATACTACAATGAGCAGTTCTTC CASSTSGYYNEQFF TRBD2 TRBV6-2/TRBV6-3 - TRBJ2-1
TGTGCCAGCAGTTTGGGAACAGGACGTTTCTCTGGAAACACCATATATTTT CASSLGTGRFSGNTIYF - TRBV28 - TRBJ1-3
TGCAGCGTTGAAAAACAGGGGGACAACACTGAAGCTTTCTTT CSVEKQGDNTEAFF TRBD1 TRBV29-1 - TRBJ1-1
TGTGCCTGGAGTCCGGGTTCCAATTCACCCCTCCACTTT CAWSPGSNSPLHF - TRBV30 - TRBJ1-6
TGTGCCAGCAGTGGTACAGGATTCAGTGGCTACACCTTC CASSGTGFSGYTF - TRBV6-1 - TRBJ1-2
TGTGCCAGTACAGCTAGCGGGAGTGGAGGGGAGCAGTTCTTC CASTASGSGGEQFF TRBD2 TRBV19 - TRBJ2-1
TGTGCCAGCAGTTACTCGGTAGCGGGAGCGGTTGAGCAGTTCTTC CASSYSVAGAVEQFF TRBD2 TRBV6-5 - TRBJ2-1
TGTGCCAGCTCACCACGGACCACTCCATTGAATGAGCAGTTCTTC CASSPRTTPLNEQFF - TRBV18 - TRBJ2-1
TGTGCCAGCAGCCGCCGGGATGTCGGACATGGCTACACCTTC CASSRRDVGHGYTF - TRBV7-2 - TRBJ1-2
TGCGCCAGCAGCTTGGTAGGGGTTGACACTGAAGCTTTCTTT CASSLVGVDTEAFF - TRBV5-1 once TRBJ1-1
TGTGCCAGCAGTTACAGTCAGGGGTTCGGGCAGCCCCAGCATTTT CASSYSQGFGQPQHF - TRBV6-2/TRBV6-3 once TRBJ1-5
TGTGCCAGCAGGTCGACTAGCGGGAGTCGGGTTCAGTACTTC CASRSTSGSRVQYF TRBD2 TRBV5-4 - TRBJ2-4
TGTGCCAGCAGCGTAGGATGGGGGACAGGACAAACCGGGGAGCTGTTTTTT CASSVGWGTGQTGELFF TRBD1 TRBV9 - TRBJ2-2
TGTGCAAGTCGCTTGGTACAGAGCAATGAAAAACTGTTTTTT CASRLVQSNEKLFF - TRBV12-2 - TRBJ1-4
TGCGCCAGCAGCCTTGGCCAGGGCGGAGGTGAAAAACTGTTTTTT CASSLGQGGGEKLFF - TRBV5-1 - TRBJ1-4
TGTGCCAGCAGTCCTACTACAGAGAACACCGGGGAGCTGTTTTTT CASSPTTENTGELFF - TRBV28 - TRBJ2-2
TGTGCCAGCAGCCCTGAACAGGGGCGAACTGAAGCTTTCTTT CASSPEQGRTEAFF TRBD1 TRBV7-2 - TRBJ1-1
TGTGCCAGCAGCCGGGGACCCAACACCGGGGAGCTGTTTTTT CASSRGPNTGELFF - TRBV7-3 - TRBJ2-2
TGTGCCAGCAGCTTAGCGGGTACTAGCGTGTATGAGCAGTTCTTC CASSLAGTSVYEQFF TRBD2 TRBV7-2 - TRBJ2-1